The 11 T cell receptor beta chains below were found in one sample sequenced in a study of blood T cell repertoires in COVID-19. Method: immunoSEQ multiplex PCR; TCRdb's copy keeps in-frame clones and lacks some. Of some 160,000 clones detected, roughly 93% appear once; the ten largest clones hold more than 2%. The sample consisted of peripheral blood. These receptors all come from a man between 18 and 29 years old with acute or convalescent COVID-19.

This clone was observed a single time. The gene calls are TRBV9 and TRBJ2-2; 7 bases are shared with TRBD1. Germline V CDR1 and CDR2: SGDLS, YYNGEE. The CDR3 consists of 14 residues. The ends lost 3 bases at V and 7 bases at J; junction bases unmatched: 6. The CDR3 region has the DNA TGTGCCAGCAGCGCCCTTACAGGGGTCGGGGAGCTGTTTTTT. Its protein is CASSALTGVGELFF.

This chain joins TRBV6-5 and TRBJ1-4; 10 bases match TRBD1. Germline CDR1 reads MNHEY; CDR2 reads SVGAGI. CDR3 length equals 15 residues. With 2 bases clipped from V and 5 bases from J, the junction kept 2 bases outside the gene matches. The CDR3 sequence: CASSYEGQGNEKLFF. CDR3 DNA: TGTGCCAGCAGTTACGAGGGACAGGGGAATGAAAAACTGTTTTTT.

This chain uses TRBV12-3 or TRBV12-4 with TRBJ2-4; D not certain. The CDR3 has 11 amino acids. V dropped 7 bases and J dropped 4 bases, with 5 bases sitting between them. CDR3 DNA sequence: TGTGCCAGCACAGTAAAAAACATTCAGTACTTC. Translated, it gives CASTVKNIQYF.

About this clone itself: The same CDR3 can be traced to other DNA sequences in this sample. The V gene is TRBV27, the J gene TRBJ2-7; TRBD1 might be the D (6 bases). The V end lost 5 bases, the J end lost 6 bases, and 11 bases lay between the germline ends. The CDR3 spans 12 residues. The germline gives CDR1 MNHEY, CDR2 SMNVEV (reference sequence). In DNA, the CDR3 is TGTGCCAGCAGTCTGACAGGCTCCGAGCAGTACTTC. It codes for CASSLTGSEQYF.

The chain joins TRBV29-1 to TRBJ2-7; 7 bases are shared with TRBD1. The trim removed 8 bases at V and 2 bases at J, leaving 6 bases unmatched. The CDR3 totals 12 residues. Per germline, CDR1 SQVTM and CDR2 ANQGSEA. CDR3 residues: CSIRQGPYEQYF. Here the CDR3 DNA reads TGCAGCATAAGACAGGGACCCTACGAGCAGTACTTC.

The CDR3 sequence is CASSYGQGGNTIYF. CDR3 DNA sequence: TGTGCCAGCAGTTACGGCCAGGGAGGAAACACCATATATTTT. The V and J genes are TRBV6-5 and TRBJ1-3; D may be TRBD1 (5 bases). Deletions cut 2 bases from V and 4 bases from J, with 9 bases between. Germline CDR1 and CDR2: MNHEY and SVGAGI. CDR3 length: 14 amino acids.

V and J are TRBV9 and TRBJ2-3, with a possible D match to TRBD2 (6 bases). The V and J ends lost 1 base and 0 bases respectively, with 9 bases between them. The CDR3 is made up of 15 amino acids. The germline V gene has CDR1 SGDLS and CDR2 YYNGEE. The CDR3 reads CASSVLARSTDTQYF. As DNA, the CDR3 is TGTGCCAGCAGCGTACTAGCGCGGAGCACAGATACGCAGTATTTT.

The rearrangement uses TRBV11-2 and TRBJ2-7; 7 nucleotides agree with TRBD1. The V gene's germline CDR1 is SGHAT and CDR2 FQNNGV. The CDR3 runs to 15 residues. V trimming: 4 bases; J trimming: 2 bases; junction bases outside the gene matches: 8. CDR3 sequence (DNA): TGTGCCAGCAGCTACTCCAGGGGGACGACCTACGAGCAGTACTTC. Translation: CASSYSRGTTYEQYF.

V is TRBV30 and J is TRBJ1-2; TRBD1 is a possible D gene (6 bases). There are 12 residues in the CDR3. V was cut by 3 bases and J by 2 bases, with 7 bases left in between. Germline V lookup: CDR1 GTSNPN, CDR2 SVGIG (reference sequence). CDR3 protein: CAWSGQNYGYTF. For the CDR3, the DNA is TGTGCCTGGAGCGGACAGAACTATGGCTACACCTTC.

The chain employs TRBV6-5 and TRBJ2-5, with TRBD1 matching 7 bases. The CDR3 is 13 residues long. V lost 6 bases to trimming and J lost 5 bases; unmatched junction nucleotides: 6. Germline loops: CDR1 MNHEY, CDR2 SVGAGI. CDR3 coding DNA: TGTGCCAGCAGAAGACAGGGACAGGAGACCCAGTACTTC. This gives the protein CASRRQGQETQYF.

The CDR3 reads CASSQDRTGAYGYTF. For the CDR3, the DNA is TGTGCCAGCAGCCAAGATAGGACAGGAGCATATGGCTACACCTTC. The V gene is TRBV3-1 (or the pseudogene TRBV3-2), the J gene TRBJ1-2, with 7 bases lining up with TRBD1. The ends lost 0 bases at V and 5 bases at J; junction bases unmatched: 6. The CDR3 covers 15 residues. Germline V gene data show CDR1 as LGHDT and CDR2 as YNNKEL (reference sequence).